The 30 T cell receptor beta chains below were found in one sample sequenced in a study of cytomegalovirus exposure and HLA in healthy donors. 13 Jbeta primers and 60 Vbeta primers were used for the PCR. Data came from immunoSEQ multiplex PCR; TCRdb stores just in-frame clones and leaves some out. The profile shows about 150,000 clones, more than 75% of them singletons. The sample taken for sequencing was PBMCs. The receptors were sampled from a human donor in good health.

The rearrangement joins TRBV10-3 to TRBJ1-4, with D possibly being TRBD1 (5 bases). The CDR3 runs 17 residues. V shed 5 bases and J shed 3 bases, with 19 bases lying between them. The germline V gene encodes CDR1 ENHRY and CDR2 SYGVKD. The CDR3 DNA sequence: TGTGCCATCAGTAATGGACGGGGGTTATTGTCTAATGAAAAACTGTTTTTT. Translated, it gives CAISNGRGLLSNEKLFF.

This clone was detected once. The chain is built from TRBV11-1 and TRBJ1-2; TRBD1 aligns across 7 bases. Germline V gene sequence: CDR1 SGHAT, CDR2 FQDESV (reference sequence). This CDR3 contains 18 residues. V gave up 5 bases and J gave up 4 bases; unmatched junction bases: 19. CDR3 sequence: CASSHPAGTEENRYGYTF. As DNA, the CDR3 is TGTGCCAGCAGCCACCCGGCCGGGACAGAAGAAAATCGCTATGGCTACACCTTC.

The rearrangement uses TRBV5-4 and TRBJ1-4; 7 nucleotides match TRBD1. The junction had 6 bases not matched to a gene; V was cut back by 3 bases and J by 4 bases. The CDR3 runs 15 residues. The germline V gene has CDR1 SGHNT and CDR2 YYREEE (reference sequence). The CDR3 here is CASSSGDSLNEKLFF. For the CDR3, the DNA is TGTGCCAGCAGCTCTGGGGACAGCCTTAATGAAAAACTGTTTTTT.

J is TRBJ1-1 and V is TRBV7-2; D gene ambiguous. Germline loops: CDR1 SGHTA, CDR2 FQGNSA. This CDR3 comprises 17 residues. V shed 1 base and J shed 0 bases, with 15 bases lying between them. This chain's CDR3 is CASSLGRGTYMNTEAFF. The CDR3 DNA sequence: TGTGCCAGCAGCTTAGGGCGGGGAACCTACATGAACACTGAAGCTTTCTTT.

This chain links TRBV7-8 with TRBJ2-2; TRBD1 aligns across 9 bases. J lost 6 bases, V lost 2 bases, and 4 bases had no gene match. CDR3 length equals 15 residues. Per the germline V gene, CDR1 is SGHVS and CDR2 is FQNEAQ. This chain's CDR3 is CASSLRDRVPGELFF. The CDR3 nucleotides are TGTGCCAGCAGCTTACGGGACAGGGTGCCCGGGGAGCTGTTTTTT.

V is TRBV4-2 and J is TRBJ2-1; TRBD2 agrees at 12 bases. The CDR3 is 17 amino acids. Germline loops: CDR1 LGHNA, CDR2 YNFKEQ. V lost 2 bases, J lost 6 bases, and 8 bases stayed unmatched. CDR3 nucleotide sequence: TGTGCCAGCAGCCAAAGGCTAGCGGGAGGGAGAGGCAATGAGCAGTTCTTC. Translating it yields CASSQRLAGGRGNEQFF.

This clone was seen a few times. The chain carries TRBV5-1 and TRBJ1-2; the D gene is possibly TRBD1 (5 bases). V lost 4 bases and J lost 1, with 11 bases in between. The CDR3 contains 14 residues. Germline V gene lookup returns CDR1 SGHRS and CDR2 YFSETQ. CDR3 in DNA: TGCGCCAGCAGCCCTGACAGCTTTAACTATGGCTACACCTTC. This sequence encodes CASSPDSFNYGYTF.

V and J are TRBV19 and TRBJ1-5, with a possible D match to TRBD1 (6 bases). The CDR3 is 13 residues long. Between the trimmed V and J ends, which lost 7 bases and 6 bases, there was a span of 13 bases. The germline V gene has CDR1 LNHDA and CDR2 SQIVND (reference sequence). The CDR3, as DNA: TGTGCCAGTACCAAAGGGGGGGCTCAGCCCCAGCATTTT. It specifies CASTKGGAQPQHF.

This clone was seen only once. The rearrangement uses TRBV25-1 and TRBJ2-7, with D hard to call. Germline V gene data show CDR1 as MGHDK and CDR2 as SYGVNS. Deletions cut 1 base from V and 5 bases from J, with 15 bases between. This CDR3 has 15 residues. The CDR3 nucleotides read TGTGCCAGCAGTGAATTTATCGTGTCAGGTGACGAGCAGTACTTC. Protein sequence: CASSEFIVSGDEQYF.

The genes are TRBV6-5 and TRBJ1-6; possibly TRBD1 for D (6 bases). Trimming removed 4 bases at V and 18 bases at J, with 13 bases between. The CDR3 runs to 11 residues. In germline, CDR1 is MNHEY, CDR2 SVGAGI. CDR3 sequence: CASSSGTTNHF. For the CDR3, the DNA is TGTGCCAGCAGTTCTGGGACAACCAACCACTTT.

Regarding this clone: An end of the junction differs from the germline gene, which may be a read error. The chain joins TRBV28 to TRBJ1-2, with TRBD1 as a possible D gene (5 bases). The CDR3 is 12 amino acids. Germline CDR1 and CDR2: MDHEN and SYDVKM. CDR3 amino acids: CASRALEQGHFF. The CDR3 DNA reads TGTGCCAGCAGAGCCCTAGAACAAGGACACTTTTTC.

The rearrangement joins TRBV11-2 to TRBJ2-5; D unclear. Trimming took 5 bases from V and 6 from J, leaving 7 bases between them. The CDR3 contains 11 residues. Germline V gene sequence: CDR1 SGHAT, CDR2 FQNNGV. Written as DNA, the CDR3 is TGTGCCAGCAGCAATCTCCAGACCCAGTACTTC. It yields the protein CASSNLQTQYF.

This clone has more than one count but fewer than ten. The chain employs TRBV7-9 and TRBJ2-7; D perhaps matches TRBD2 (5 bases). Germline V gives CDR1 SEHNR, CDR2 FQNEAQ (reference sequence). The ends were cut back, 5 bases at V and 2 bases at J, with 16 bases in the middle. CDR3 length: 15 amino acids. This CDR3 reads CASSPREMAPYEQYF. The CDR3 bases are TGTGCCAGCAGCCCACGGGAAATGGCCCCCTACGAGCAGTACTTC.

The genes are TRBV18 and TRBJ1-1; D uncertain. CDR1 KGHSH and CDR2 LQKENI come from the germline V gene. The CDR3 length is 11 residues. V was pared by 6 bases and J by 5 bases, with 7 bases between. The CDR3, as DNA: TGTGCCAGCTCTCAAAAAACTGAAGCTTTCTTT. Translating gives CASSQKTEAFF. Filled out from reference TRBV18 and TRBJ1-1, the complete variable domain reads NAGVMQNPRHLVRRRGQEARLRCSPMKGHSHVYWYRQLPEEGLKFMVYLQKENIIDESGMPKERFSAEFPKEGPSILRIQQVVRGDSAAYFCASSQKTEAFFGQGTRLTVV.

The rearrangement uses TRBV5-1 and TRBJ2-1, with TRBD2 matching 12 bases. The J segment lost 8 bases and the V segment lost 4 bases, leaving 4 bases of the junction unmatched. CDR1 and CDR2 (germline): SGHRS, YFSETQ. CDR3 length: 14 residues. This CDR3 reads CASSRTSGKDEQFF. CDR3 bases: TGCGCCAGCAGCCGGACTAGCGGGAAAGATGAGCAGTTCTTC.

This clone showed up just once. The chain recombines TRBV9 with TRBJ2-1, with TRBD2 identical over 16 bases. The length of the CDR3 is 15 residues. From germline, CDR1 is SGDLS and CDR2 YYNGEE. Trimming took 4 bases from V and 7 from J; bases not matched to a gene: 2. Written as DNA, the CDR3 is TGTGCCAGCAGCCCGGGACTAGCGGGGGGGAATGAGCAGTTCTTC. Translated: CASSPGLAGGNEQFF.

This chain links TRBV28 with TRBJ1-5, with D maybe TRBD1 (6 bases). Germline V gene data show CDR1 as MDHEN and CDR2 as SYDVKM. Trimming took off 3 bases at V and 7 bases at J, with 16 bases between the two ends. This CDR3 spans 15 amino acids. In DNA, the CDR3 is TGTGCCAGCAGTTTTGGCAGGGGCCCTCCCCAGCCCCAGCATTTT. Translation: CASSFGRGPPQPQHF.

This clone was seen more than once but under ten times. The CDR3 sequence is CASTDLITYEQYF. In DNA form, the CDR3 reads TGCGCCAGTACCGACTTAATAACCTACGAGCAGTACTTC. The V call is TRBV5-1, the J call TRBJ2-7; the D is unclear. The CDR3 loop spans 13 amino acids. Germline V gene sequence: CDR1 SGHRS, CDR2 YFSETQ. The V end was cut by 8 bases, the J end by 2 bases, with 14 bases between.

CDR3 residues: CASRGGTGTYEQYF. The CDR3 nucleotides are TGTGCCAGCAGGGGAGGGACAGGAACCTACGAGCAGTACTTC. The genes are TRBV2 and TRBJ2-7; D possibly corresponds to TRBD1 (8 bases). Germline-derived CDR1 and CDR2 are SNHLY and FYNNEI. This CDR3 spans 14 amino acids. V lost 6 bases to trimming and J lost 2 bases, with 14 bases between them.

This clone appeared once. The chain recombines TRBV28 with TRBJ1-3; 8 bases match TRBD1. V dropped 3 bases and J dropped 4; count of bases not matched to a gene: 11. Germline values: CDR1 MDHEN, CDR2 SYDVKM. The CDR3 consists of 17 residues. CDR3 bases: TGTGCCAGCAGTTTCCCCCGGACAGGGTGGCCGGGAAACACCATATATTTT. It yields the protein CASSFPRTGWPGNTIYF.

V and J are TRBV6-1 and TRBJ1-1; unclear D gene. This CDR3 region has 13 residues. Looked up from germline, CDR1 is MNHNS and CDR2 is SASEGT. V was shortened by 0 bases and J by 12 bases, with 14 bases between the two germline ends. CDR3 region: CASSEAPGSSTFF. The CDR3 DNA follows: TGTGCCAGCAGTGAAGCGCCCGGTTCGTCGACTTTCTTT.

This clone has just a few counts. V usage is TRBV7-9 and J usage is TRBJ2-7; tentatively, D is TRBD2 (6 bases). There are 15 residues in the CDR3. Looked up from germline, CDR1 is SEHNR and CDR2 is FQNEAQ (reference sequence). V lost 3 bases, J lost 2 bases, and 14 bases lay in between. This CDR3 is CASSFKEGGTYEQYF. The CDR3 region has the DNA TGTGCCAGCAGCTTCAAGGAAGGCGGGACCTACGAGCAGTACTTC.

CDR3 in DNA: TGTGCCAGCAGTGAATGGAGGGGGAGGGGCAATCAGCCCCAGCATTTT. It translates to CASSEWRGRGNQPQHF. The J gene is TRBJ1-5, the V gene TRBV6-1, with D tentatively TRBD1 (6 bases). There are 16 residues in the CDR3. The V end lost 2 bases, the J end lost 2 bases, and 13 bases lay between the germline ends. The V gene's germline CDR1 is MNHNS and CDR2 SASEGT.

The chain couples TRBV4-2 to TRBJ2-5; 10 nucleotides line up with TRBD2. Germline V lookup: CDR1 LGHNA, CDR2 YNFKEQ. This CDR3 contains 15 residues. Trimming at V came to 3 bases and at J to 5 bases, leaving 6 bases not matched to a gene. DNA of the CDR3: TGTGCCAGCAGCCAGGTCCCGGGACTAGCGGAGACCCAGTACTTC. It yields the protein CASSQVPGLAETQYF.

The chain carries TRBV14 and TRBJ2-1; a weak D match, TRBD1 (5 bases). V lost 1 base and J 4 bases, leaving 8 bases between the germline ends. Germline CDR1 SGHDN, CDR2 FVKESK. The CDR3 spans 14 residues. The CDR3 reads CASSQGQRYNEQFF. CDR3 DNA sequence: TGTGCCAGCAGCCAAGGACAGCGTTACAATGAGCAGTTCTTC.

The V and J genes are TRBV19 and TRBJ1-1, with a tentative D call TRBD1 (5 bases). Germline V gives CDR1 LNHDA, CDR2 SQIVND (reference sequence). CDR3 size: 18 residues. V was pared by 3 bases and J by 0 bases, with 20 bases between. The CDR3 DNA reads TGTGCCAGTAGTATTAGGCAGGGTCTGGCCATCATGAACACTGAAGCTTTCTTT. This gives the protein CASSIRQGLAIMNTEAFF.

This chain connects TRBV18 to TRBJ2-3; 12 positions match TRBD2. The CDR3 contains 17 residues. V was pared by 0 bases and J by 5 bases, with 6 bases of the junction left unmatched. Per germline, CDR1 KGHSH and CDR2 LQKENI. CDR3 sequence: CASSPPFLAGGEDTQYF. In nucleotides, the CDR3 is TGTGCCAGCTCACCACCTTTTCTAGCGGGAGGGGAAGATACGCAGTATTTT.

This clone has only one observation. The V call is TRBV4-2, the J call TRBJ2-5; D unclear. The CDR3 runs 16 residues. The germline V gene encodes CDR1 LGHNA and CDR2 YNFKEQ. V lost 0 bases to trimming and J lost 1 base, with 12 bases between them. Here the CDR3 reads CASSQELGRRQETQYF. In DNA, the CDR3 is TGTGCCAGCAGCCAAGAACTTGGCAGGCGCCAAGAGACCCAGTACTTC.

V gene TRBV7-8 combines with J gene TRBJ1-5; D is undetermined. CDR1 is SGHVS and CDR2 is FQNEAQ in the germline V gene. CDR3 length equals 14 residues. V lost 1 base to trimming and J lost 4 bases, with 8 bases between them. Written as DNA, the CDR3 is TGTGCCAGCAGCTTAGGGCTTATTAATCAGCCCCAGCATTTT. It codes for CASSLGLINQPQHF.

The rearrangement uses TRBV19 and TRBJ1-1; D not resolved. Per the germline V gene, CDR1 is LNHDA and CDR2 is SQIVND (reference sequence). V dropped 3 bases and J dropped 8 bases, with 19 bases sitting between them. The CDR3 contains 15 residues. CDR3 protein: CASSMYSPDSGEAFF. Here the CDR3 DNA reads TGTGCCAGTAGTATGTATTCGCCGGATTCCGGGGAAGCTTTCTTT.